This T cell receptor beta chain was sequenced during a study of CXCR3-negative and CXCR3-positive naive CD8 T cells. The TRB cDNA libraries were prepared by 5' RACE with UMI labels. TCRdb reprocessed the 5' RACE reads, with one entry per CDR3 protein and no DNA. Its table lists roughly 63,000 distinct CDR3 sequences. On this clonotype: Its antigen remains unknown.

Overall study results and limits: Researchers report that CXCR3-positive naive cells carry more hydrophobic TRB CDR3s than CXCR3-negative naive cells.

Germline CDR1 is SQVTM and CDR2 is ANQGSEA. The CDR3 spans 13 residues. The sequenced sample was naive CXCR3+ CD8+ T cells from blood. Subset in this sample: CD45RO-CCR7+CD27+CD95- naive CD8+ T cells expressing CXCR3 (TNR3+). The TCR originated in a human donor in good health. Some clones in this sample may be carry-over from other donors' samples. The genes are TRBV29-1 and TRBJ2-2; TCRdb outputs TRBD1, but without DNA this stays unchecked. CDR3 sequence: CSVVGGLTGELFF.